The sequence of this T cell receptor beta chain was determined in a study of T cells after yellow fever vaccination. Study background: Preparation of the low-cell-number fractions used SMART-Seq v4 Ultra Low Input. General study findings and limits: Shared CD4/CD8 clonotypes were a small share, likely from convergent recombination.

TCRdb re-called the 5' RACE reads through MiXCR, storing one row per CDR3 protein. This sample carries about 74,000 distinct CDR3 sequences, more than 5.5% of them seen once, and the ten largest clones take 35%. In its sample, this clonotype was seen many times. Its target is not known. The V gene's germline CDR1 is MGHRA and CDR2 YSYEKL. V trimming: 2 bases; J trimming: 5 bases; junction bases outside the gene matches: 16. This CDR3 spans 18 amino acids. The TCR comes from a man younger than 35 who received the YFV17D yellow fever vaccine. The source material was CD8+ T cells sorted from PBMCs, sampled more than 4 days after the first yellow fever vaccination. The chain combines TRBV4-1 with TRBJ2-3, with TRBD2 identical over 7 bases. The CDR3 is CASSQNLFGSGVRDTQYF. The CDR3 coding sequence is TGCGCCAGCAGCCAAAACCTTTTCGGAAGCGGGGTAAGAGATACGCAGTATTTT.